This record looks at one TCR beta chain sequence and its context. In the authors' methods: How many nucleated cells were present was estimated from reference gene primer amplification. The data were produced by immunoSEQ multiplex PCR, yet TCRdb's version contains in-frame clones alone and is incomplete. V, J and clone size were drawn from that table, and D and trimming were deduced from the DNA. The sample has roughly 80,000 clones; roughly 80% are singletons. The CDR3 has 18 amino acids. V was clipped by 6 bases and J by 2 bases; unmatched bases: 15. Germline-derived CDR1 and CDR2 are LGHNA and YNFKEQ. The data belong to a study of blood T cell repertoires in COVID-19. Study information: COVID-19 samples, acute and convalescent, were from the United States, Italy and Spain. The cDNA or gDNA used as material had been derived from T cells, B-cell-depleted T cells, or PBMCs.

The chain combines TRBV4-2 with TRBJ2-2; TRBD2 aligns across 7 bases. The source is a human donor in a cohort sampled during active COVID-19. The sample was peripheral blood. The CDR3 region has the DNA TGTGCCAGCAGACAAAGTGTATTGCGGGGGACCAACACCGGGGAGCTGTTTTTT. It yields the protein CASRQSVLRGTNTGELFF.